This T cell receptor beta chain stems from a study of blood T cells in healthy people across ages. The CDR3 covers 15 residues. In germline, CDR1 is SGHTA, CDR2 FQGNSA. This clonotype was counted only a few times. One end of the junction fails to match germline, which may point to a read error. For the second PCR, which ran for about 6 to 12 cycles, a sample-barcoded 5' primer and a J-beta primer mix were used. One entry per CDR3 protein, called by TCRdb with MiXCR from the 5' RACE reads. Among around 1,000,000 distinct CDR3 sequences listed, about 23% were seen once. A further study also used this sample, focusing on T cells of mothers and their children.

The material sequenced was blood. The chain combines TRBV7-2 with TRBJ2-1; D might be TRBD1 (6 bases). This receptor was identified in a girl aged 2 to 9 in good health. This chain's CDR3 is CASSLGGRISNEQFF. CDR3 DNA: TGTGCCAGCAGCCTTGGGGGCCGGATCTCTAATGAACAGTTCTTC.